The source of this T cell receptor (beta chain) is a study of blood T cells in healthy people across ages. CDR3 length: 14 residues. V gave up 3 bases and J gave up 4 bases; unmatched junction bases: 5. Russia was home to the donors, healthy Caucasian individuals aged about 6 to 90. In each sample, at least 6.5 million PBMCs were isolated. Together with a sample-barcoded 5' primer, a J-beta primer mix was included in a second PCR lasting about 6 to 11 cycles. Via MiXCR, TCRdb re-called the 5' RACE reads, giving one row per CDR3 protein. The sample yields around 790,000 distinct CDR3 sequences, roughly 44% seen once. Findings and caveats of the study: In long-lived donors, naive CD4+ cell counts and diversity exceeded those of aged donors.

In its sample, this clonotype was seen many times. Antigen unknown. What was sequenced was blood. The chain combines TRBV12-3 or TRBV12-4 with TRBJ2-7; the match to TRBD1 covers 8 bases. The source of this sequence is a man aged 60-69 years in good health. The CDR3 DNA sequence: TGTGCCAGCAGTTTTGTCCAGGGGGCTTACGAGCAGTACTTC. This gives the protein CASSFVQGAYEQYF.